The 21 T cell receptor beta chains given below trace back to one sample, sequenced in a study of shared clonotypes between healthy human individuals. The naive CD8 population came from CD45RO-negative cells selected for CCR7, without terminally differentiated effector memory CD45RA+ cells. Measured with immunoSEQ multiplex PCR; TCRdb has only the in-frame clones, and not every one. This sample has about 2.1 million clones; approximately 92% occur once, and the top ten carry 1.5% to 2%. Material for sequencing was naive CD8+ T cells from PBMCs. These TCRs come from a man between 18 and 35 years old in good health. Some clones in this sample may be carry-over from other donors' samples.

The rearrangement uses TRBV5-1 and TRBJ2-2, with D possibly matching TRBD2 (6 bases). V lost 2 bases and J 5 bases, leaving 25 bases between the germline ends. CDR3 length equals 19 residues. The germline V gene encodes CDR1 SGHRS and CDR2 YFSETQ. The CDR3 sequence is CASSFEVREVRRGTGELFF. The CDR3 region has the DNA TGCGCCAGCAGCTTCGAGGTCAGGGAGGTCCGGAGGGGAACCGGGGAGCTGTTTTTT.

This chain uses TRBV2 with TRBJ2-7, with 13 bases fitting TRBD2. J lost 7 bases, V lost 5 bases, and 17 bases had no gene match. This CDR3 is built from 18 residues. Germline V gene lookup returns CDR1 SNHLY and CDR2 FYNNEI. This chain's CDR3 is CASSPKGLAGLARREQYF. CDR3 DNA sequence: TGTGCCAGCAGTCCCAAGGGACTAGCGGGACTCGCACGGAGGGAGCAGTACTTC. The full variable domain, its missing parts supplied by reference TRBV2 and TRBJ2-7, is EPEVTQTPSHQVTQMGQEVILRCVPISNHLYFYWYRQILGQKVEFLVSFYNNEISEKSEIFDDQFSVERPDGSNFTLKIRSTKLEDSAMYFCASSPKGLAGLARREQYFGPGTRLTVT.

The chain has TRBV13 and TRBJ1-2, with unresolved D. There are 12 residues in the CDR3. Germline V gene lookup returns CDR1 PRHDT and CDR2 FYEKMQ (reference sequence). V shed 7 bases and J shed 4 bases, with 10 bases lying between them. Here the CDR3 reads CASTPDAYGYTF. CDR3 DNA: TGTGCCAGCACCCCAGATGCCTATGGCTACACCTTC.

This chain connects TRBV27 to TRBJ2-7; 8 bases map to TRBD2. V was clipped by 5 bases and J by 0 bases; unmatched bases: 12. This CDR3 is 17 amino acids long. The germline V gene encodes CDR1 MNHEY and CDR2 SMNVEV (reference sequence). CDR3 DNA: TGTGCCAGCAGTCCTATCGGAAGACTAGCGTCCTCCTACGAGCAGTACTTC. Its translation is CASSPIGRLASSYEQYF.

The CDR3, as DNA: TGTGCCAGCAGCCCTCCCAGCGGGAGATTTGCAGATACGCAGTATTTT. Its translation is CASSPPSGRFADTQYF. The chain has TRBV9 and TRBJ2-3; TRBD2 matches at 8 bases. Germline CDR1 SGDLS, CDR2 YYNGEE. The CDR3 has 16 amino acids. J lost 4 bases, V lost 4 bases, and 11 bases had no gene match.

The chain uses TRBV7-8 and TRBJ2-7, with 9 bases that match TRBD2. The CDR3 totals 13 residues. Germline V CDR1 and CDR2: SGHVS, FQNEAQ. J lost 7 bases, V lost 2 bases, and 3 bases had no gene match. CDR3 amino acids: CASSLILAGEQYF. CDR3 bases: TGTGCCAGCAGCTTAATACTAGCGGGTGAGCAGTACTTC.

V and J are TRBV27 and TRBJ2-7; TRBD1 matches 8 bases. J lost 3 bases, V lost 6 bases, and 7 bases had no gene match. Per germline, CDR1 MNHEY and CDR2 SMNVEV (reference sequence). CDR3 length equals 14 residues. Here the CDR3 reads CASRPLGQGYEQYF. In nucleotides, the CDR3 is TGTGCCAGCAGACCCCTCGGACAGGGCTACGAGCAGTACTTC.

A word on this clone: This specimen includes other DNA sequences encoding the same CDR3. The rearrangement uses TRBV27 and TRBJ2-2, with D hard to call. The CDR3 runs 13 residues. Germline V gene sequence: CDR1 MNHEY, CDR2 SMNVEV (reference sequence). V shed 2 bases and J shed 1 base, with 2 bases lying between them. The CDR3 sequence is CASSLRNTGELFF. As DNA, the CDR3 is TGTGCCAGCAGTTTAAGGAACACCGGGGAGCTGTTTTTT.

On this clone itself: The sample has other DNA sequences that encode this CDR3 too. V usage is TRBV27 and J usage is TRBJ2-1; TRBD2 is a possible D gene (6 bases). This CDR3 region has 13 residues. Trimming removed 1 base at V and 7 bases at J, with 8 bases between. CDR1 is MNHEY, CDR2 SMNVEV, per germline (reference sequence). The CDR3 loop is CASSLFAGNEQFF. In DNA, the CDR3 is TGTGCCAGCAGTTTATTCGCGGGGAATGAGCAGTTCTTC.

Remarks on this clone: The identical CDR3 is also encoded by other nucleotide sequences in the sample. V usage is TRBV11-2 and J usage is TRBJ2-7, with D unresolved. Germline V gene data show CDR1 as SGHAT and CDR2 as FQNNGV. The CDR3 contains 14 residues. Trimming left V 1 base short and J 2 bases short, with 9 bases between. The CDR3 DNA is TGTGCCAGCAGCTTAGCTGGCCCAGCCTACGAGCAGTACTTC. This translates into CASSLAGPAYEQYF.

The rearrangement uses TRBV7-6 and TRBJ1-1; 8 bases align to TRBD1. The length of the CDR3 is 16 residues. CDR1 is SGHVS and CDR2 is FNYEAQ in the germline V gene. The J segment lost 5 bases and the V segment lost 5 bases, leaving 13 bases of the junction unmatched. Here the CDR3 DNA reads TGTGCCAGCAGCCTAACGGTGGGGCAGGGGGCGACTGAAGCTTTCTTT. As protein: CASSLTVGQGATEAFF.

Here the CDR3 reads CASSYHERGKAFF. The CDR3 bases are TGTGCCAGCAGTTATCACGAAAGGGGTAAGGCTTTCTTT. The chain links TRBV6-5 to TRBJ1-1; TRBD1 might be the D (5 bases). Germline CDR1 and CDR2: MNHEY and SVGAGI. The CDR3 contains 13 residues. Trimming shortened V by 3 bases and J by 11 bases, and 16 bases separated the two germline ends.

The chain has TRBV27 and TRBJ2-7; 11 bases align to TRBD2. The CDR3 has 15 residues. Per the germline V gene, CDR1 is MNHEY and CDR2 is SMNVEV (reference sequence). V lost 8 bases to trimming and J lost 4 bases; unmatched junction nucleotides: 10. The CDR3 bases are TGTGCCAGCGGCCAAGGTAGCGGGAGGGTGTACGAGCAGTACTTC. This codes for CASGQGSGRVYEQYF.

V usage is TRBV7-3 and J usage is TRBJ2-7; 15 bases are shared with TRBD2. The germline gives CDR1 SGHTA, CDR2 FQGTGA. The CDR3 loop spans 15 amino acids. The V gene end was trimmed by 1 base and the J gene end by 8 bases; junction bases not matched to a gene: 3. CDR3 sequence: CASSLSGLAGGKQYF. CDR3 DNA: TGTGCCAGCAGCTTAAGTGGACTAGCGGGAGGGAAGCAGTACTTC.

The chain couples TRBV28 to TRBJ1-4; D might be TRBD1 (6 bases). The V gene's germline CDR1 is MDHEN and CDR2 SYDVKM. Trimming shortened V by 6 bases and J by 3 bases, and 14 bases separated the two germline ends. The CDR3 runs 15 residues. The CDR3 nucleotides read TGTGCCAGCAGCATACTACAGGGAGCTAATGAAAAACTGTTTTTT. Translating it yields CASSILQGANEKLFF.

V and J are TRBV7-2 and TRBJ1-1; no definite D call. Trimming left V 4 bases short and J 6 bases short, with 12 bases between. Per the germline V gene, CDR1 is SGHTA and CDR2 is FQGNSA. This CDR3 has 13 amino acids. CDR3 loop: CASSSRDGSEAFF. CDR3 DNA sequence: TGTGCCAGCAGCTCCAGAGACGGGTCTGAAGCTTTCTTT.

The chain recombines TRBV5-6 with TRBJ2-1, with TRBD1 identical over 7 bases. CDR1 and CDR2 from the germline V gene are SGHDT and YYEEEE. Losses at the gene ends were 2 bases for V and 7 bases for J; bases not matched to a gene: 6. The CDR3 runs to 14 residues. The CDR3 nucleotides read TGTGCCAGCAGCTTAATGACAGGGAAGAATGAGCAGTTCTTC. Translation gives CASSLMTGKNEQFF.

Comment on this clone: The sample holds other DNA sequences that translate to the same CDR3. V usage is TRBV7-2 and J usage is TRBJ2-1; D call uncertain. Germline CDR1 is SGHTA and CDR2 is FQGNSA. The germline V and J ends were trimmed by 5 bases and 0 bases, with 8 bases remaining between them. This CDR3 spans 14 amino acids. CDR3 sequence reads: CASSSLGSYNEQFF. The CDR3 DNA is TGTGCCAGCAGCAGCCTCGGCTCCTACAATGAGCAGTTCTTC.

CDR3 protein: CASSLNLLRDIKNYQPQHF. The CDR3 nucleotides read TGCGCCAGCAGCCTGAACCTCCTAAGGGACATAAAGAATTATCAGCCCCAGCATTTT. This chain connects TRBV4-1 to TRBJ1-5, with TRBD1 as a possible D gene (6 bases). Germline-derived CDR1 and CDR2 are MGHRA and YSYEKL. The length of the CDR3 is 19 residues. The V gene lost 4 bases and the J gene lost 5 bases, with 27 bases spanning the gap.

This clone was detected once. This chain uses TRBV7-6 with TRBJ2-7, with TRBD2 as a possible D gene (6 bases). The V end was cut by 5 bases, the J end by 0 bases, with 20 bases between. Germline V CDR1 and CDR2: SGHVS, FNYEAQ. The CDR3 covers 17 residues. DNA of the CDR3: TGTGCCAGCAGCCCCACGGTAGGGGACTCTAGCTCCTACGAGCAGTACTTC. This sequence encodes CASSPTVGDSSSYEQYF. The whole variable domain, remainder taken from reference TRBV7-6 and TRBJ2-7, is GAGVSQSPRYKVTKRGQDVALRCDPISGHVSLYWYRQALGQGPEFLTYFNYEAQQDKSGLPNDRFSAERPEGSISTLTIQRTEQRDSAMYRCASSPTVGDSSSYEQYFGPGTRLTVT.

This chain uses TRBV27 with TRBJ2-2; 8 nucleotides agree with TRBD1. The CDR3 length is 20 residues. Germline lookup yields CDR1 MNHEY and CDR2 SMNVEV (reference sequence). Trimming at V came to 3 bases and at J to 0 bases, leaving 15 bases not matched to a gene. Here the CDR3 reads CASSLWADRDWAANTGELFF. Here the CDR3 DNA reads TGTGCCAGCAGTTTGTGGGCGGACAGGGACTGGGCCGCGAACACCGGGGAGCTGTTTTTT.